These T cell receptor beta chains were read from a single sample in a study of post-analysis software for immune sequencing data. TCRdb ran MiXCR on the PCR reads and lists one entry per CDR3 protein. In the table there are under 900,000 distinct CDR3 sequences, roughly 50% of which are singletons. What was sequenced was blood. Receptors originate from a girl aged 10-17 years with multiple sclerosis. The CDR3 runs from the conserved cysteine through the conserved F or W. D genes are given only for firm matches. Expanded clones are given a class, and other clones once, few, many or no size at all.

D gene	V gene	clone size	CDR3 length	J gene	CDR3 protein	CDR3 DNA
TRBD1	TRBV11-2	few	14	TRBJ2-4	CASSLTDRLDIQYF	TGTGCCAGCAGCTTAACGGACAGGCTGGACATTCAGTACTTC
TRBD2	TRBV7-8	once	19	TRBJ2-1	CASSPLGLGGPGDYNEQFF	TGTGCCAGCAGCCCACTCGGACTGGGAGGGCCCGGAGACTACAATGAGCAGTTCTTC
TRBD1	TRBV7-8	-	16	TRBJ2-1	CASSFTRGPGSNEQFF	TGTGCCAGCAGCTTCACCAGGGGGCCGGGAAGTAATGAGCAGTTCTTC
-	TRBV20-1	-	12	TRBJ2-1	CSADFLYNEQFF	TGCAGTGCAGACTTCCTCTACAATGAGCAGTTCTTC
-	TRBV2	-	16	TRBJ2-3	CASSERTASLSDTQYF	TGTGCCAGCAGTGAGCGGACTGCATCACTATCAGATACGCAGTATTTT
-	TRBV2	few	16	TRBJ2-3	CASTLMGRLRTDTQYF	TGTGCCAGCACGCTAATGGGCCGACTACGCACAGATACGCAGTATTTT
-	TRBV5-1	few	12	TRBJ2-5	CASSFGDGGQYF	TGCGCCAGCAGCTTTGGGGACGGTGGGCAGTACTTC
-	TRBV20-1	few	14	TRBJ2-5	CSARDRGFWETQYF	TGCAGTGCTAGAGATCGAGGCTTTTGGGAGACCCAGTACTTC
-	TRBV3-1	-	13	TRBJ1-2	CASSYQGPYGYTF	TGTGCCAGCAGCTATCAGGGTCCCTATGGCTACACCTTC
TRBD2	TRBV7-2	-	19	TRBJ2-5	CASSKEGLAGGPFQETQYF	TGTGCCAGCAGCAAAGAAGGACTAGCGGGAGGCCCATTCCAAGAGACCCAGTACTTC
TRBD1	TRBV29-1	few	15	TRBJ2-1	CSVEDGGQGYNEQFF	TGCAGCGTTGAAGATGGAGGACAGGGCTACAATGAGCAGTTCTTC
TRBD1	TRBV10-2	-	17	TRBJ2-1	CASSEWTGGSRGNEQFF	TGCGCCAGCAGTGAGTGGACAGGAGGTAGCCGGGGCAATGAGCAGTTCTTC
TRBD1	TRBV6-5	-	15	TRBJ1-1	CASRTEGAGNTEAFF	TGTGCCAGCAGGACGGAGGGGGCAGGTAACACTGAAGCTTTCTTT
-	TRBV29-1	-	12	TRBJ1-2	CSVEYRADGYTF	TGCAGCGTTGAATACAGGGCGGATGGCTACACCTTC
-	TRBV10-3	few	14	TRBJ1-1	CAIRQGQGNTEAFF	TGTGCCATCAGGCAGGGGCAGGGGAACACTGAAGCTTTCTTT
-	TRBV6-5	few	13	TRBJ1-1	CASRGLGNTEAFF	TGTGCCAGCAGAGGCCTGGGGAACACTGAAGCTTTCTTT
-	TRBV29-1	-	12	TRBJ1-2	CSVGGELYGYTF	TGCAGCGTCGGAGGGGAACTCTATGGCTACACCTTC
TRBD2	TRBV15	-	19	TRBJ2-7	CATSTTTFGAGGVFHEQYF	TGTGCCACCAGCACTACGACATTCGGGGCGGGGGGCGTCTTTCACGAGCAGTACTTC
-	TRBV10-3	few	12	TRBJ1-2	CAISVANYGYTF	TGTGCCATCAGTGTGGCTAACTATGGCTACACCTTC
-	TRBV5-1	-	17	TRBJ2-1	CASSLGLSGLSYNEQFF	TGCGCCAGCAGCTTGGGACTAAGCGGCCTCTCCTACAATGAGCAGTTCTTC
TRBD2	TRBV29-1	-	15	TRBJ2-5	CSVTSVAGGLETQYF	TGCAGCGTTACATCGGTAGCGGGAGGGTTAGAGACCCAGTACTTC
-	TRBV14	-	17	TRBJ2-1	CASSRRLGGSSYNEQFF	TGTGCCAGCAGCCGCCGCCTGGGGGGAAGCTCCTACAATGAGCAGTTCTTC
-	TRBV25-1	-	15	TRBJ1-6	CASRSVSSYNSPLHF	TGTGCCAGCAGATCAGTAAGCTCCTATAATTCACCCCTCCACTTT
-	TRBV7-7	-	15	TRBJ2-5	CASSLAGGIWNEQYF	TGTGCCAGCAGCTTAGCAGGGGGTATTTGGAATGAGCAGTACTTC
-	TRBV29-1	few	11	TRBJ1-2	CSVRFMNDYTF	TGCAGCGTCAGATTCATGAATGACTACACCTTC
-	TRBV5-1	-	15	TRBJ2-5	CASSSTPLVGETQYF	TGCGCCAGCAGCTCGACCCCATTGGTCGGGGAGACCCAGTACTTC
-	TRBV29-1	few	14	TRBJ1-2	CSVSQGQGYYGYTF	TGCAGCGTTTCCCAGGGGCAGGGGTACTATGGCTACACCTTC
TRBD2	TRBV7-8	-	16	TRBJ2-3	CASSLYAGARTDTQYF	TGTGCCAGCAGCTTATACGCGGGAGCCCGCACAGACACGCAGTATTTT
TRBD2	TRBV27	-	20	TRBJ2-1	CASSFLPLPGLAGGPFGQFF	TGTGCCAGCAGTTTTCTCCCACTGCCGGGACTAGCGGGGGGGCCATTCGGGCAGTTCTTC
-	TRBV5-1	-	16	TRBJ1-1	CASSSKRTEMNTEAFF	TGCGCCAGCAGCTCAAAGAGGACAGAAATGAACACTGAAGCTTTCTTT
-	TRBV7-8	-	12	TRBJ1-5	CASSPAGEPQHF	TGTGCCAGCAGCCCGGCCGGGGAGCCCCAGCATTTT
-	TRBV20-1	-	13	TRBJ2-7	CSASPSVTYEQYF	TGCAGTGCTAGCCCCTCTGTTACCTACGAGCAGTACTTC
-	TRBV4-2	-	15	TRBJ1-2	CASSQDNSANYGYTF	TGTGCCAGCAGCCAAGATAACAGCGCTAACTATGGCTACACCTTC
-	TRBV12-3/TRBV12-4	-	14	TRBJ1-5	CASSPAGSNQPQHF	TGTGCCAGCAGTCCAGCGGGGAGCAATCAGCCCCAGCATTTT
-	TRBV25-1	-	17	TRBJ2-4	CASSEYKTDQGKNIQYF	TGTGCCAGCAGTGAATATAAGACGGACCAAGGAAAAAACATTCAGTACTTC
-	TRBV20-1	-	12	TRBJ2-2	CSARDLAGELFF	TGCAGTGCTAGGGACTTGGCCGGGGAGCTGTTTTTT
TRBD1	TRBV7-2	-	16	TRBJ1-2	CASSLEGTGYDYGYTF	TGTGCCAGCAGCTTAGAGGGGACAGGGTATGACTATGGCTACACCTTC
-	TRBV20-1	-	13	TRBJ1-4	CSARDGTNEKLFF	TGCAGTGCTAGAGATGGGACGAATGAAAAACTGTTTTTT
-	TRBV20-1	-	12	TRBJ2-7	CSAKLNSYEQYF	TGCAGTGCTAAACTGAACTCCTACGAGCAGTACTTC
TRBD1	TRBV20-1	-	12	TRBJ2-7	CSATDRIYEQYF	TGCAGTGCTACGGACAGGATCTACGAGCAGTACTTC
-	TRBV20-1	-	13	TRBJ1-5	CSARRTLDQPQHF	TGCAGTGCTAGAAGGACACTGGATCAGCCCCAGCATTTT
TRBD2	TRBV29-1	-	15	TRBJ2-1	CSVGSRAGGGNEQFF	TGCAGCGTTGGGTCAAGAGCGGGAGGGGGCAATGAGCAGTTCTTC
-	TRBV6-4	-	14	TRBJ2-3	CASSSTGLPDTQYF	TGTGCCAGCAGTTCCACAGGGTTGCCAGATACGCAGTATTTT
-	TRBV5-1	-	14	TRBJ2-5	CASSPGKIQETQYF	TGCGCCAGCAGCCCTGGAAAGATCCAAGAGACCCAGTACTTC
-	TRBV7-2	-	14	TRBJ2-7	CASSLNFKGLEQYF	TGTGCCAGCAGCTTAAATTTTAAGGGCCTCGAGCAGTACTTC